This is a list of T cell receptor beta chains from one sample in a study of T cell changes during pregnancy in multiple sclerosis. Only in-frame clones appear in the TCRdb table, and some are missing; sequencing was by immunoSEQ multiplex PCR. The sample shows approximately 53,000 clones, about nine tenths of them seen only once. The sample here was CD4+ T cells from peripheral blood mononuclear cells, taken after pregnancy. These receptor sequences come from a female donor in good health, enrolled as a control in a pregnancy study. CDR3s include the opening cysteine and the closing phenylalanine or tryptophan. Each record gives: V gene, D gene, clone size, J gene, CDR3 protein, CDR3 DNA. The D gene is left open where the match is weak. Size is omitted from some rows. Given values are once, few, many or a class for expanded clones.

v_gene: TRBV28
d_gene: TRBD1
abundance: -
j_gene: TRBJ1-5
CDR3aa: CASRRQGDNQPQHF
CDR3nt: TGTGCCAGCAGGAGACAGGGAGACAATCAGCCCCAGCATTTT

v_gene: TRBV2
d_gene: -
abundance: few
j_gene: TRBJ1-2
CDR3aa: CASRPTDGYTF
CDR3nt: TGTGCCAGCAGGCCCACAGATGGCTACACCTTC

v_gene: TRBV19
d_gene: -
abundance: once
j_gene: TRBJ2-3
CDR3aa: CASSTQVGRDTQYF
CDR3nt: TGTGCCAGTAGTACACAAGTGGGGCGGGATACGCAGTATTTT

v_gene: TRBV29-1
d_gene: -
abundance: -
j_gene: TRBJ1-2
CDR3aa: CSVAQLGHYGYTF
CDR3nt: TGCAGCGTTGCCCAATTGGGCCACTATGGCTACACCTTC

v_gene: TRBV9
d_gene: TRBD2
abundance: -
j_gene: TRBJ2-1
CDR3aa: CASSVEGLAYNEQFF
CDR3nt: TGTGCCAGCAGCGTAGAGGGACTAGCGTACAATGAGCAGTTCTTC

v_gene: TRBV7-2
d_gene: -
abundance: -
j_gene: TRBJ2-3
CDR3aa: CASSLGGETGDTQYF
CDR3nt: TGTGCCAGCAGCTTAGGTGGGGAAACAGGAGATACGCAGTATTTT

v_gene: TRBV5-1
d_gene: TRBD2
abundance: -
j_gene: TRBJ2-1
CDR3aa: CASSFETSGPQFF
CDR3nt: TGCGCCAGCAGCTTCGAAACTAGCGGGCCACAGTTCTTC

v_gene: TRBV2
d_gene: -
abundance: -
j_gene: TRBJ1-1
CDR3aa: CASRAGHMGTEAFF
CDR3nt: TGTGCCAGCAGAGCCGGACACATGGGAACTGAAGCTTTCTTT

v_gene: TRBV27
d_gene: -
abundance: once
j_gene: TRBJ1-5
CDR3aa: CASANGWNQPQHF
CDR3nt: TGTGCCAGCGCCAACGGGTGGAATCAGCCCCAGCATTTT

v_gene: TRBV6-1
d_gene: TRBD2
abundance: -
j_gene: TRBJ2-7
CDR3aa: CASSLAGYSYEQYF
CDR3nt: TGTGCCAGCAGCTTAGCGGGTTATTCCTACGAGCAGTACTTC

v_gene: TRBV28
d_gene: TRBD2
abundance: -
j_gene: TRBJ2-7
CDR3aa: CASSGLAGVGEQYF
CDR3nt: TGTGCCAGCAGTGGTCTAGCGGGAGTTGGCGAGCAGTACTTC

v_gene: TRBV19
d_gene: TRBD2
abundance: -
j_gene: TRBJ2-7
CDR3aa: CASSPRGSGVLYEQYF
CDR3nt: TGTGCCAGTAGTCCGCGGGGTAGCGGGGTCCTCTACGAGCAGTACTTC

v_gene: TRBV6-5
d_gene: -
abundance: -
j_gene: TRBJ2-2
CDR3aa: CASSYDIAGELFF
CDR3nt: TGTGCCAGCAGTTACGACATCGCCGGGGAGCTGTTTTTT

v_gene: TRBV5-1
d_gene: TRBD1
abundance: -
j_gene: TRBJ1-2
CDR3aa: CASSVGQGAGGYTF
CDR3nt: TGCGCCAGCAGCGTGGGACAGGGGGCGGGGGGCTACACCTTC

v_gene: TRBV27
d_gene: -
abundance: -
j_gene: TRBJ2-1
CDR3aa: CASIRTGSGYNEQFF
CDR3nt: TGTGCCAGCATCCGAACAGGGTCGGGGTACAATGAGCAGTTCTTC

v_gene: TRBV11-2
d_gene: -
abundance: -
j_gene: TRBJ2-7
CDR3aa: CASTSWTDRGAEQYF
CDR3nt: TGTGCCAGCACCTCCTGGACCGACCGTGGGGCTGAGCAGTACTTC

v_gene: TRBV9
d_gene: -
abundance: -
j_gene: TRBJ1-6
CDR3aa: CASSSTLPGGGSPLHF
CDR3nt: TGTGCCAGCAGCTCTACTCTTCCAGGAGGAGGGTCACCCCTCCACTTT

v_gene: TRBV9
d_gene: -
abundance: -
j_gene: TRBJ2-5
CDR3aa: CASSVAQPGETQYF
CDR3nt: TGTGCCAGCAGCGTAGCCCAACCGGGGGAGACCCAGTACTTC

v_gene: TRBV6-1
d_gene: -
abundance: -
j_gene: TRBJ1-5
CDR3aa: CASKSGGRANQPQHF
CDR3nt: TGTGCCAGCAAGTCTGGGGGGAGGGCCAATCAGCCCCAGCATTTT

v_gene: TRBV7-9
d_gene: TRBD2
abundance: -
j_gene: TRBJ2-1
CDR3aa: CASGTSESYNEQFF
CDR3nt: TGTGCCAGCGGTACTAGCGAGTCCTACAATGAGCAGTTCTTC

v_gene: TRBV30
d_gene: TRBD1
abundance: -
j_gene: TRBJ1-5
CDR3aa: CAWSVSRQGNGKPQHF
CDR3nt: TGTGCCTGGAGTGTATCTAGACAGGGTAATGGGAAGCCCCAGCATTTT

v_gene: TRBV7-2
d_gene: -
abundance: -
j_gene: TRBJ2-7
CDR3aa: CASSSLAQVEQYF
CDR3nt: TGTGCCAGCAGCTCCCTCGCGCAGGTAGAGCAGTACTTC

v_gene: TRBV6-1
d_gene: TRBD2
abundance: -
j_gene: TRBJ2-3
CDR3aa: CASSEMGLYTDTQYF
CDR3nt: TGTGCCAGCAGTGAAATGGGACTATACACAGATACGCAGTATTTT

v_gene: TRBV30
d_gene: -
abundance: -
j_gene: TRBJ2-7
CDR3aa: CAWTGDNAYEQYF
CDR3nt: TGTGCCTGGACAGGGGATAATGCCTACGAGCAGTACTTC

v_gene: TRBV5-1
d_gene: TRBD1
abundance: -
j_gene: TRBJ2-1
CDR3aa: CASSPGQGSYNEQFF
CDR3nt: TGCGCCAGCAGCCCGGGACAGGGGTCCTACAATGAGCAGTTCTTC

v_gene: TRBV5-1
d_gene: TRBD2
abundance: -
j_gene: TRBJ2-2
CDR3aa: CASRETSENTGELFF
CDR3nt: TGCGCCAGCAGAGAAACTAGCGAGAACACCGGGGAGCTGTTTTTT

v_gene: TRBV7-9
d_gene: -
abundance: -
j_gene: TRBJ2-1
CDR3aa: CASSPLRVDEQFF
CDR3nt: TGTGCCAGCAGCCCCCTCCGTGTCGATGAGCAGTTCTTC

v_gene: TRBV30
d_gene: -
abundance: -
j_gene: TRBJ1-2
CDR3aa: CAWSWQGGYTF
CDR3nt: TGTGCCTGGAGTTGGCAGGGAGGCTACACCTTC

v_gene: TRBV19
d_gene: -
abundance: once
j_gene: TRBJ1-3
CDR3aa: CASSISGNTIYF
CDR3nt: TGTGCCAGTAGTATATCGGGAAACACCATATATTTT

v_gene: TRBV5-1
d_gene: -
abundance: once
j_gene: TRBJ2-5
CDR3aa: CASSLVIQETQYF
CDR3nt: TGCGCCAGCAGCTTGGTAATCCAAGAGACCCAGTACTTC

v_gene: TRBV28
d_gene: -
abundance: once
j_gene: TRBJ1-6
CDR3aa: CASSFPRADSPLHF
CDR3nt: TGTGCCAGCAGTTTCCCCAGGGCGGATTCACCCCTCCACTTT

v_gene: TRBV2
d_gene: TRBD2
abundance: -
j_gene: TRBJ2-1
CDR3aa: CASSRTSDQFF
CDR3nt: TGTGCCAGCAGTCGGACTAGCGACCAGTTCTTC

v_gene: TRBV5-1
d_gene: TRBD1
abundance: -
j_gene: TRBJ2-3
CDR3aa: CASSSQQGGGTDTQYF
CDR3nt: TGCGCCAGCAGCTCGCAACAGGGGGGCGGCACAGATACGCAGTATTTT

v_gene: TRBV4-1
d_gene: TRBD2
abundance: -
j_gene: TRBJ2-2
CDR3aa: CASSLLLLAGGRGTGELFF
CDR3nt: TGCGCCAGCAGCCTTTTACTACTAGCGGGGGGGAGGGGCACCGGGGAGCTGTTTTTT

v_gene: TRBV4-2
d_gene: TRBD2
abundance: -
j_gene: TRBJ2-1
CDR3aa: CASSQGTSGGHVSYNEQFF
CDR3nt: TGTGCCAGCAGCCAAGGCACTAGCGGGGGGCATGTGAGCTACAATGAGCAGTTCTTC

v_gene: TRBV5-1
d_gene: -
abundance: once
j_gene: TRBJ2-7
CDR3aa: CASSTGYSYEQYF
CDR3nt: TGCGCCAGCAGCACAGGGTATTCCTACGAGCAGTACTTC

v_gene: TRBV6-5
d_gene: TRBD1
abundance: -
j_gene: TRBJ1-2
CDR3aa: CASSYSFGTVNGYTF
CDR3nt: TGTGCCAGCAGTTACTCGTTTGGGACAGTGAACGGCTACACCTTC

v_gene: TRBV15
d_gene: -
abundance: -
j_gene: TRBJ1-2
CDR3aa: CATSRSVNSQDYGYTF
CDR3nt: TGTGCCACCAGCCGCTCGGTGAATTCTCAGGACTATGGCTACACCTTC

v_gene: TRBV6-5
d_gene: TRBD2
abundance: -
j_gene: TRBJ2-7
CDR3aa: CASSYWTSGKTDEQYF
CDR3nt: TGTGCCAGCAGTTACTGGACTAGCGGGAAAACGGACGAGCAGTACTTC

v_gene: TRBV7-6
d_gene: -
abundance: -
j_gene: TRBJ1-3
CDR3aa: CASSLGRVLSGNTIYF
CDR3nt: TGTGCCAGCAGCTTAGGGAGGGTACTCTCTGGAAACACCATATATTTT